This TCR beta chain was captured by sequencing in a study of identifying expanded T cells in peripheral blood. General observations from the study: Differentially abundant clones: roughly 1.2 between replicates, approximately 15 at around 14 days, more than 18 at four.

In the case of this clone: The antigen remains undetermined.

Produced via immunoSEQ multiplex PCR; TCRdb's table is partial and in-frame only. The sample records around 90,000 clones, 88% being singletons. Collection occurred without any documented infections or immune events in donors. Sequenced sample: blood. The origin of this receptor is a person between 18 and 69 years old in good health.

This CDR3 reads CASSSGAGANVLTF. The CDR3 nucleotides read TGCGCCAGCAGCTCAGGGGCTGGGGCCAACGTCCTGACTTTC. The chain joins TRBV5-1 to TRBJ2-6, with D tentatively TRBD1 (6 bases). The CDR3 has 14 amino acids. CDR1 and CDR2 from the germline V gene are SGHRS and YFSETQ. V lost 3 bases and J 2 bases, leaving 6 bases between the germline ends.